The 2 T cell receptor beta chains presented below share a single source sample, sequenced in a study of T-cell memory formation after mild COVID-19. Each CDR3 protein gets one entry after TCRdb re-called the 5' RACE reads with MiXCR. Of about 210,000 distinct CDR3 sequences listed, 10% to 13% are singletons. Material for sequencing was PBMCs or a T cell subset sorted from them (not recorded which). The source is a young man who had mild COVID-19 (a few samples of this study predate the infection). Cell type and time point are not known.

In this sample, this clonotype turned up a few times. This chain connects TRBV7-9 to TRBJ2-1, with 8 bases fitting TRBD1. Germline assignment: CDR1 SEHNR and CDR2 FQNEAQ (reference sequence). V trimming: 5 bases; J trimming: 4 bases; junction bases outside the gene matches: 7. The length of the CDR3 is 15 residues. The CDR3 spells CASSAGQGPYNEQFF. The CDR3 DNA sequence: TGTGCCAGCAGCGCCGGACAGGGACCATACAATGAGCAGTTCTTC.

This clonotype came up once. The junction departs from the called germline gene at one end, perhaps through a read error. The chain recombines TRBV6-2 or TRBV6-3 with TRBJ1-6, with 7 bases fitting TRBD1. Germline assignment: CDR1 MNHEY and CDR2 SVGEGT. The CDR3 has 13 amino acids. The CDR3 DNA reads TGTGCCAGCCGAGACAGGGCTGATTCACCACTCCACTTT. Its protein product is CASRDRADSPLHF.